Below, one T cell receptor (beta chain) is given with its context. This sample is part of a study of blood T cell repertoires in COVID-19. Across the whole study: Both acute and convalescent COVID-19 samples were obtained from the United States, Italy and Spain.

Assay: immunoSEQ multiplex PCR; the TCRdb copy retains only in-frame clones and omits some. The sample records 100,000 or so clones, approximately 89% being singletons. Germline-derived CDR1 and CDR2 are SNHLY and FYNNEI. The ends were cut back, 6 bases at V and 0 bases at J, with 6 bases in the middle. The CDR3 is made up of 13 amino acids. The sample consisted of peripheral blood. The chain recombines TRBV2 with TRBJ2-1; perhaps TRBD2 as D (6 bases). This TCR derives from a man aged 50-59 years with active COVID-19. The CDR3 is CASRTSSYNEQFF. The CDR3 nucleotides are TGTGCCAGCAGGACTAGCTCCTACAATGAGCAGTTCTTC.